This T cell receptor (beta chain) emerged from a study of T-cell reconstitution after alpha-beta-depleted transplantation in children. This clonotype occurred a few times. The CDR3 has 14 residues. Trimming removed 7 bases from V and 3 bases from J, with 11 bases in between. The germline gives CDR1 KGHDR, CDR2 SFDVKD. Preparing the TCRbeta library involved the use of unique molecular identifiers. TCRdb used MiXCR to reprocess the PCR reads, holding one entry per CDR3 protein. The sample consists of over 550,000 distinct CDR3 sequences, roughly a tenth of them appearing once. The chain recombines TRBV24-1 with TRBJ2-2; no reliable D call. This TCR derives from a human donor who donated a stem cell graft to a child with acute myeloid leukemia. The sequencing used PBMCs from the stem cell graft donor, collected from the stem cell graft. CDR3 amino acids: CATRDLQDTGELFF. In DNA form, the CDR3 reads TGTGCCACCAGAGACCTCCAGGACACCGGGGAGCTGTTTTTT.